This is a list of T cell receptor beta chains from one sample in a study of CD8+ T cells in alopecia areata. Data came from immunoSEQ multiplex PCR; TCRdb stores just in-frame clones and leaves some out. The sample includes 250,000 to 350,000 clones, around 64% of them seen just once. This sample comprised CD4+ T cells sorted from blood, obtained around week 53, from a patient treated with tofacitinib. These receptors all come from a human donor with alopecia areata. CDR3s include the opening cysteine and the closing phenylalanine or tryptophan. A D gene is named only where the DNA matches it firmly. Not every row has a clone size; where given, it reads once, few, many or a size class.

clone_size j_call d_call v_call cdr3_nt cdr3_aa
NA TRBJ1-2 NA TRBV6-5 TGTGCCAGCAGCCACCGCGCCGATGGCTACACCTTC CASSHRADGYTF
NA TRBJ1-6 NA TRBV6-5 TGTGCCAGCAGTTACTCCAGTTCCTCCTATAATTCACCCCTCCACTTT CASSYSSSSYNSPLHF
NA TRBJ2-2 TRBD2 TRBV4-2 TGTGCCAGCAGCCAATTTGCTAGCGGGGGGAACACCGGGGAGCTGTTTTTT CASSQFASGGNTGELFF
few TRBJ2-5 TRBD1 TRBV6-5 TGTGCCAGCAGCATTGGGACAGGGGGAGAGACCCAGTACTTC CASSIGTGGETQYF
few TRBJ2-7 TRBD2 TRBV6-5 TGTGCCAGCATTCCCCGGGGAGGGAAGTCGAACGAGCAGTACTTC CASIPRGGKSNEQYF
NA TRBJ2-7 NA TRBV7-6 TGTGCCAGCAGCGACCCGGCGGCAGGGAATCAGTACTTC CASSDPAAGNQYF
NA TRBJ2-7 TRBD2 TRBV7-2 TGTGCCAGCAGAGTAGCGGGGTCCTACGAGCAGTACTTC CASRVAGSYEQYF
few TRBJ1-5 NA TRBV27 TGTGCCAGCAGTCCCGCCTCAGACAATCAGCCCCAGCATTTT CASSPASDNQPQHF
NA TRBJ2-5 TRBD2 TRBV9 TGTGCCAGCAGTTCCGGGGGGTACCAAGAGACCCAGTACTTC CASSSGGYQETQYF
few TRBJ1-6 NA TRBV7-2 TGTGCCAGCAGCCCCCCCGGGGGTAATTCACCCCTCCACTTT CASSPPGGNSPLHF
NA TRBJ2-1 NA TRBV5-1 TGCGCCAGCAGCTTCGACAGGTCATCCTACAATGAGCAGTTCTTC CASSFDRSSYNEQFF
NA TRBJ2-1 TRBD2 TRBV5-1 TGCGCCAGCAGCCCCGGACTAGCGGGGGGTCAATCCTACAATGAGCAGTTCTTC CASSPGLAGGQSYNEQFF
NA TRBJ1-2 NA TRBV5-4 TGTGCCAGCAGCTTTATAGGGGATGCCTATGGCTACACCTTC CASSFIGDAYGYTF
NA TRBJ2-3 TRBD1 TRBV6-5 TGTGCCAGTAGACAGGGCTTTACGCAGTATTTT CASRQGFTQYF
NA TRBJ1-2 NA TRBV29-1 TGCAGCCTAACCGCCCTAGGGCCAGCTAACTATGGCTACACCTTC CSLTALGPANYGYTF
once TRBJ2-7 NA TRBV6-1 TGTGCCAGCAGTGCCCTCCTATCCTACGAGCAGTACTTC CASSALLSYEQYF
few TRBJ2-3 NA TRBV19 TGTGCCAGTAGTATAGATCCGACTAGGGATACGCAGTATTTT CASSIDPTRDTQYF
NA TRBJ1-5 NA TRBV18 TGTGCCAGCTCACCCTCATCAGGGAATCAGCCCCAGCATTTT CASSPSSGNQPQHF
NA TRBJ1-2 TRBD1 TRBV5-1 TGCGCCAGCAGCTTAGGCGGACAGGGGCGGTATGGCTACACCTTC CASSLGGQGRYGYTF
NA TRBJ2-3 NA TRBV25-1 TGTGCCAGCAGCCCATCGGGCAGATTCAGCACAGATACGCAGTATTTT CASSPSGRFSTDTQYF
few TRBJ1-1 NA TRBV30 TGTGCCGCGGGACGGTTGTATCCTGAAGCTTTCTTT CAAGRLYPEAFF
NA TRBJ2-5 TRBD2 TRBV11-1 TGTGCCAGCAGCCCACAACCCGGGCTAGCGGCCCAAGAGACCCAGTACTTC CASSPQPGLAAQETQYF
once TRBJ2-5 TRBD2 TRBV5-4 TGTGCCAGCAGCTTGGCCCCCGCGACTAGCCCGGGGGAGACCCAGTACTTC CASSLAPATSPGETQYF
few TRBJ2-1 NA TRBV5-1 TGCGCCAGCAGCTCTGGAGGGACGGGCTACAATGAGCAGTTCTTC CASSSGGTGYNEQFF